A single sample is the source of the 22 T cell receptor beta chains below, sequenced in a study of long-term antiretroviral therapy in people with HIV. Running of the v3.0 immunoSEQ assay took place at survey level. The data were produced by immunoSEQ multiplex PCR, yet TCRdb's version contains in-frame clones alone and is incomplete. The sample records some 14,000 clones, roughly four fifths being singletons. The source was unsorted PBMCs, collected 1.8 years before starting antiretroviral therapy. These receptors all stem from a woman between 40 and 55 years old with HIV.

The V call is TRBV7-9, the J call TRBJ2-1; perhaps TRBD1 as D (6 bases). V lost 2 bases, J lost 2 bases, and 10 bases lay in between. The CDR3 runs to 15 residues. CDR1 is SEHNR and CDR2 is FQNEAQ in the germline V gene (reference sequence). The chain's CDR3 is CASSLMSGAYNEQFF. The CDR3 DNA follows: TGTGCCAGCAGCTTAATGTCAGGGGCCTACAATGAGCAGTTCTTC. The variable domain in full, with the rest retrieved from reference TRBV7-9 and TRBJ2-1, is DTGVSQNPRHKITKRGQNVTFRCDPISEHNRLYWYRQTLGQGPEFLTYFQNEAQLEKSRLLSDRFSAERPKGSFSTLEIQRTEQGDSAMYLCASSLMSGAYNEQFFGPGTRLTVL.

This chain joins TRBV25-1 and TRBJ2-7; 9 nucleotides agree with TRBD1. Per the germline V gene, CDR1 is MGHDK and CDR2 is SYGVNS. Trimming removed 2 bases from V and 2 bases from J; junction bases left unmatched: 4. CDR3 length equals 15 residues. CDR3 sequence reads: CASSEGTGLTYEQYF. The CDR3, as DNA: TGTGCCAGCAGTGAAGGGACAGGGCTTACCTACGAGCAGTACTTC.

The chain combines TRBV19 with TRBJ2-7; TRBD1 agrees at 8 bases. Unmatched junction bases numbered 2, after V lost 3 bases and J lost 1 base. This CDR3 comprises 14 residues. Germline assignment: CDR1 LNHDA and CDR2 SQIVND (reference sequence). In DNA form, the CDR3 reads TGTGCCAGTAGTATCGGACAGGGTTCCTACGAGCAGTACTTC. Its protein is CASSIGQGSYEQYF.

This sequence joins TRBV18 and TRBJ1-1; no clear D gene. This CDR3 has 14 amino acids. The germline V gene encodes CDR1 KGHSH and CDR2 LQKENI. Trimming pared 3 bases from V and 5 bases from J, leaving 13 bases between. Written as DNA, the CDR3 is TGTGCCAGCTCACCCGTCGACGAGGGTACTGAAGCTTTCTTT. Translated, it gives CASSPVDEGTEAFF.

V is TRBV5-4 and J is TRBJ2-2; 7 bases match TRBD1. The CDR3 spans 13 residues. The germline V gene has CDR1 SGHNT and CDR2 YYREEE (reference sequence). Trimming removed 4 bases from V and 3 bases from J; junction bases left unmatched: 0. As DNA, the CDR3 is TGTGCCAGCAGCCAGGGGGACACCGGGGAGCTGTTTTTT. The encoded protein is CASSQGDTGELFF.

This chain uses TRBV18 with TRBJ2-7; the D gene is possibly TRBD2 (5 bases). The CDR3 contains 13 residues. Trimming took 6 bases from V and 3 from J, leaving 12 bases between them. CDR1 is KGHSH, CDR2 LQKENI, per germline. This chain's CDR3 is CASSPLAHYEQYF. The CDR3 nucleotides read TGTGCCAGCTCGCCCCTAGCCCACTACGAGCAGTACTTC.

This clone appeared once. V is TRBV9 and J is TRBJ1-1; unclear D gene. Germline-derived CDR1 and CDR2 are SGDLS and YYNGEE. The CDR3 runs to 14 residues. V lost 7 bases and J lost 7, with 20 bases in between. CDR3: CASQASAFRSEAFF. The CDR3 DNA sequence: TGTGCCAGCCAGGCGTCAGCGTTTCGCAGTGAAGCTTTCTTT.

This clone was observed a few times. The chain is built from TRBV5-1 and TRBJ1-1; TRBD1 might be the D (5 bases). The CDR3 is made up of 16 amino acids. The germline gives CDR1 SGHRS, CDR2 YFSETQ. V lost 4 bases to trimming and J lost 1 base, with 17 bases between them. The CDR3 region has the DNA TGCGCCAGCAGCCTGGGGGGTACTACAGAGAACACTGAAGCTTTCTTT. It is translated as CASSLGGTTENTEAFF.

J is TRBJ2-1 and V is TRBV5-1; tentative D call: TRBD2 (6 bases). This CDR3 has 17 amino acids. V was pared by 4 bases and J by 3 bases, with 20 bases between. CDR1 and CDR2 from the germline V gene are SGHRS and YFSETQ. The chain's CDR3 is CASSTSPREGYYNEQFF. CDR3 nucleotides: TGCGCCAGCAGCACTAGCCCCAGAGAGGGGTACTACAATGAGCAGTTCTTC.

The chain recombines TRBV18 with TRBJ2-7, with TRBD1 as a possible D gene (6 bases). The CDR3 sequence is 13 residues long. Trimming pared 5 bases from V and 4 bases from J, leaving 12 bases between. Germline V gene lookup returns CDR1 KGHSH and CDR2 LQKENI. Here the CDR3 reads CASSTNRAYEQYF. The DNA for the CDR3 is TGTGCCAGCTCAACTAACAGGGCGTACGAGCAGTACTTC.

This sequence joins TRBV7-9 and TRBJ1-1; tentative D call: TRBD1 (5 bases). The CDR3 totals 13 residues. V gave up 4 bases and J gave up 5 bases, with 11 bases separating them. The germline CDR1 and CDR2 sequences are SEHNR and FQNEAQ (reference sequence). CDR3 sequence reads: CASSSGWGTEAFF. The CDR3 DNA reads TGTGCCAGCAGCTCAGGGTGGGGGACTGAAGCTTTCTTT.

The gene calls are TRBV7-2 and TRBJ2-1, with TRBD2 matching over 11 bases. The CDR3 covers 15 residues. From germline, CDR1 is SGHTA and CDR2 FQGNSA. V lost 4 bases, J lost 3 bases, and 2 bases stayed unmatched. Here the CDR3 reads CASSWTSGFYNEQFF. CDR3 DNA: TGTGCCAGCAGCTGGACTAGCGGGTTCTACAATGAGCAGTTCTTC.

In this sample, this clone turned up once. V is TRBV29-1 and J is TRBJ2-7, with a possible D match to TRBD1 (6 bases). V gave up 4 bases and J gave up 4 bases, with 14 bases separating them. Germline-derived CDR1 and CDR2 are SQVTM and ANQGSEA. This CDR3 contains 13 residues. The CDR3 bases are TGCAGCGTTGGACAGGAGAGGGGATACGAGCAGTACTTC. Its protein product is CSVGQERGYEQYF.

This chain uses TRBV7-9 with TRBJ2-1, with D unclear. Germline V gives CDR1 SEHNR, CDR2 FQNEAQ (reference sequence). Trimming took off 1 base at V and 9 bases at J, with 7 bases between the two ends. The CDR3 length is 12 residues. DNA of the CDR3: TGTGCCAGCAGCTTAGTAGTCGGTGAGCAGTTCTTC. It translates to CASSLVVGEQFF.

This clone was seen only once. The rearrangement uses TRBV4-1 and TRBJ2-7; 9 bases agree with TRBD1. CDR3 length equals 15 residues. Trimming at V came to 3 bases and at J to 1 base, leaving 4 bases not matched to a gene. CDR1 is MGHRA, CDR2 YSYEKL, per germline. The CDR3 here is CASSHRTGESYEQYF. Here the CDR3 DNA reads TGCGCCAGCAGCCACCGGACAGGGGAGTCCTACGAGCAGTACTTC.

There are a few counts of this clone. The chain recombines TRBV4-1 with TRBJ1-1; TRBD1 is a possible D gene (6 bases). Per the germline V gene, CDR1 is MGHRA and CDR2 is YSYEKL. V was trimmed by 1 base and J by 5 bases, leaving 17 bases between them. This CDR3 is 16 amino acids long. DNA of the CDR3: TGCGCCAGCAGCCAAGGCCGCGGGGGGGCGCAGACTGAAGCTTTCTTT. It translates to CASSQGRGGAQTEAFF.

The chain has TRBV7-6 and TRBJ2-1; D is undetermined. The CDR3 contains 18 residues. V was shortened by 2 bases and J by 2 bases, with 19 bases between the two germline ends. The germline V gene encodes CDR1 SGHVS and CDR2 FNYEAQ. The CDR3 DNA reads TGTGCCAGCAGCTTAACCCGACCTCTAGGAGTCCCCTACAATGAGCAGTTCTTC. It codes for CASSLTRPLGVPYNEQFF.

This rearrangement joins TRBV6-5 to TRBJ2-2; 7 bases align to TRBD2. The length of the CDR3 is 14 residues. Per germline, CDR1 MNHEY and CDR2 SVGAGI. Losses at the gene ends were 4 bases for V and 7 bases for J; bases not matched to a gene: 6. The CDR3 sequence: CASSWEGLFGELFF. The CDR3 coding sequence is TGTGCCAGCAGTTGGGAGGGATTATTCGGGGAGCTGTTTTTT.

V usage is TRBV11-1 and J usage is TRBJ2-2; no clear D gene. This CDR3 comprises 16 residues. V lost 10 bases to trimming and J lost 0 bases, with 18 bases between them. CDR1 and CDR2 from the germline V gene are SGHAT and FQDESV (reference sequence). The CDR3 region is CAKIRKGTSNTGELFF. DNA for the CDR3: TGTGCCAAAATAAGGAAGGGAACTTCGAACACCGGGGAGCTGTTTTTT.

The V gene is TRBV30, the J gene TRBJ2-3, with D hard to call. V was pared by 2 bases and J by 0 bases, with 9 bases between. The CDR3 spans 14 residues. CDR1 is GTSNPN, CDR2 SVGIG, per germline (reference sequence). The CDR3 DNA is TGTGCCTGGAGTCGGCTAGAGAGCACAGATACGCAGTATTTT. Its protein product is CAWSRLESTDTQYF.

This clone occurred once. This chain links TRBV6-5 with TRBJ1-1; D remains unclear. The CDR3 sequence is 14 residues long. Trimming removed 2 bases at V and 0 bases at J, with 7 bases between. The germline CDR1 and CDR2 sequences are MNHEY and SVGAGI. The CDR3 sequence is CASSYGDMNTEAFF. For the CDR3, the DNA is TGTGCCAGCAGTTACGGGGATATGAACACTGAAGCTTTCTTT.

The chain uses TRBV19 and TRBJ2-3, with D tentatively TRBD1 (6 bases). With 6 bases removed from V and 3 bases from J, the gap between germline ends came to 19 bases. The CDR3 has 16 amino acids. Germline V lookup: CDR1 LNHDA, CDR2 SQIVND (reference sequence). The CDR3 is CASSRTAQMGTDTQYF. CDR3 DNA sequence: TGTGCCAGTAGCCGGACAGCACAAATGGGGACAGATACGCAGTATTTT.